This T cell receptor beta chain was sequenced in a study of patients and donors after allogeneic stem cell transplantation. This CDR3 comprises 14 residues. The V end lost 5 bases, the J end lost 4 bases, and 12 bases lay between the germline ends. Germline CDR1 SGHRS, CDR2 YFSETQ. TCRdb called the RT-PCR reads again in MiXCR, with one record for every CDR3 protein. The sample has some 880,000 distinct CDR3 sequences; 18% are singletons. This clonotype was counted a few times. The chain recombines TRBV5-1 with TRBJ2-2; D is uncertain. The specimen sequenced was blood, either unsorted or a sorted T cell fraction (not recorded which). The clonotype originates from a human donor who was either an allogeneic HSCT recipient or a stem cell or donor lymphocyte infusion donor (not recorded which). It is not recorded whose cells these are; they may come from a transplant donor. In DNA form, the CDR3 reads TGCGCCAGCAGACAATGGACGGTCACCGGGGAGCTGTTTTTT. Translating gives CASRQWTVTGELFF.